This entry concerns a single T cell receptor (beta chain). Its antigen is unidentified. The primer mix had 60 Vbeta and 13 Jbeta primers. Here immunoSEQ multiplex PCR was the method, and the copy in TCRdb shows in-frame clones only, minus some. Of over 150,000 clones in the sample, roughly 70% were seen once. These data originate in a study of cytomegalovirus exposure and HLA in healthy donors. Findings and caveats of the study: The analysis excluded some indistinguishable V segments, including TRBV6-2 and TRBV6-3.

The ends were cut back, 2 bases at V and 7 bases at J, with 12 bases in the middle. The CDR3 runs 13 residues. Germline V lookup: CDR1 MNHEY, CDR2 SVGAGI. Sequenced input: PBMCs. This receptor was identified in a man aged 25-45 years in good health and CMV-seronegative. This chain links TRBV6-5 with TRBJ2-7, with D possibly matching TRBD2 (6 bases). The CDR3 DNA is TGTGCCAGCAGTTACGTGGGGGGAAGGGAGCAGTACTTC. As protein: CASSYVGGREQYF.